Below, 27 T cell receptor beta chains from the same sample are listed, as sequenced in a study of naive and memory T cell subsets listed by TCRdb under 2017. Using 3' ligation of a UMI-containing oligonucleotide to TCR cDNA, the study laid out a robust and sensitive protocol to amplify, sequence and analyze TCRs. The library was made by 5' RACE. Sequenced on an Illumina MiSeq. The ligated cDNA was amplified in four rounds of PCR with nested alpha and beta constant region primers together with the SP2 primer. The public reads were run again by TCRdb, first through fastp at Q25 and then through MiXCR, and only productive beta chains were kept. CDR3 protein sequences are deduplicated, and each keeps its most common genes and DNA. The sample yields over 45,000 distinct CDR3 sequences; around 8% were counted once. The ten largest clones represent approximately 10% of the sample. These receptors originate from a female donor in good health.

This clonotype came up a few times. The V gene is TRBV18, the J gene TRBJ1-1; 7 bases are a match to TRBD1. V was clipped by 2 bases and J by 3 bases; unmatched bases: 6. CDR1 KGHSH and CDR2 LQKENI come from the germline V gene. This CDR3 region has 15 residues. CDR3 sequence: CASSPTGEGDTEAFF. CDR3 bases: TGTGCCAGCTCACCAACAGGGGAGGGGGACACTGAAGCTTTCTTT.

This clonotype was counted a few times. The chain combines TRBV2 with TRBJ2-7; 11 bases map to TRBD1. The V gene's germline CDR1 is SNHLY and CDR2 FYNNEI. CDR3 length equals 14 residues. J lost 3 bases, V lost 8 bases, and 6 bases had no gene match. CDR3 protein: CASARDRGNYEQYF. The CDR3 nucleotides read TGTGCCAGCGCCCGGGACAGGGGGAACTACGAGCAGTACTTC.

About this clonotype: A much larger clone lies a single base off, so this may be a read error. The chain uses TRBV12-3 or TRBV12-4 and TRBJ1-3, with D unclear. V lost 6 bases, J lost 0 bases, and 15 bases lay in between. This CDR3 comprises 16 residues. Here the CDR3 DNA reads TGTGCCAGCAGGTTATCGTTCGGGGTCTCTGGAAACACCATATATTTT. Protein sequence: CASRLSFGVSGNTIYF.

The chain recombines TRBV6-4 with TRBJ2-1; no reliable D call. The V gene's germline CDR1 is MRHNA and CDR2 SNTAGT. This CDR3 is built from 14 residues. Trimming shortened V by 3 bases and J by 6 bases, and 12 bases separated the two germline ends. CDR3 in amino acids: CASSENGLANEQFF. The CDR3 bases are TGTGCCAGCAGTGAAAACGGTTTAGCCAATGAGCAGTTCTTC.

The sample holds a few counts of this clonotype. The genes are TRBV19 and TRBJ2-1, with D perhaps given as TRBD1 or TRBD2 (5 bases each). Trimming pared 5 bases from V and 9 bases from J, leaving 14 bases between. The germline gives CDR1 LNHDA, CDR2 SQIVND (reference sequence). The CDR3 loop spans 13 amino acids. The CDR3 coding sequence is TGTGCCAGTAGTGACGTTCCGGGGCCTGAGCAGTTCTTC. Its protein product is CASSDVPGPEQFF.

This clonotype was counted between two and nine times. The chain couples TRBV4-3 to TRBJ2-5; 8 positions agree with TRBD1. This CDR3 comprises 15 residues. V shed 3 bases and J 1 base; nucleotides not matched to a gene: 4. The V gene's germline CDR1 is LGHNA and CDR2 YSLEER. CDR3 in DNA: TGCGCCAGCAGCCACCGACAGGGGCCCCAAGAGACCCAGTACTTC. Encoded protein: CASSHRQGPQETQYF.

This clonotype was counted ten times or more. This chain connects TRBV18 to TRBJ1-3; D remains ambiguous. V dropped 2 bases and J dropped 0 bases, with 8 bases sitting between them. Germline CDR1 KGHSH, CDR2 LQKENI. This CDR3 has 15 amino acids. CDR3 loop: CASSPNGLSGNTIYF. Here the CDR3 DNA reads TGTGCCAGCTCACCAAACGGCCTCTCTGGAAACACCATATATTTT.

This clonotype was counted at least ten times. The chain uses TRBV29-1 and TRBJ1-2; D might be TRBD1 (5 bases). This CDR3 has 12 residues. The ends were cut back, 7 bases at V and 1 base at J, with 10 bases in the middle. Germline V lookup: CDR1 SQVTM, CDR2 ANQGSEA. CDR3 nucleotide sequence: TGCAGCGCCGGGGCCCTTAACTATGGCTACACCTTC. Its protein product is CSAGALNYGYTF.

This clonotype has a count of ten or more. The CDR3 DNA reads as TGCGCCAGCAGCTGGGGGACAGGGGGCGCCGGTTATGGCTACACCTTC. Translation gives CASSWGTGGAGYGYTF. This rearrangement joins TRBV5-1 to TRBJ1-2; 12 bases map to TRBD1. Germline assignment: CDR1 SGHRS and CDR2 YFSETQ. This CDR3 comprises 16 residues. Losses at the gene ends were 3 bases for V and 5 bases for J; bases not matched to a gene: 8.

The chain joins TRBV4-2 to TRBJ1-2, with D possibly matching TRBD1 (6 bases). V dropped 4 bases and J dropped 4 bases, with 22 bases sitting between them. The CDR3 has 17 residues. The germline V gene has CDR1 LGHNA and CDR2 YNFKEQ. The CDR3 nucleotides are TGTGCCAGCAGCCTCGGCGGACCGACAGGAGGTGCCTATGGCTACACCTTC. Translating gives CASSLGGPTGGAYGYTF.

This clonotype has at least ten counts. This chain joins TRBV24-1 and TRBJ2-2, with 7 bases aligning to TRBD1. The germline CDR1 and CDR2 sequences are KGHDR and SFDVKD. This CDR3 is 15 amino acids long. V lost 4 bases, J lost 4 bases, and 5 bases stayed unmatched. The CDR3 DNA follows: TGTGCCACCAGTGAAGGGGGCTCGGTCACCGGGGAGCTGTTTTTT. It translates to CATSEGGSVTGELFF.

This clonotype has ten or more counts. V gene TRBV20-1 combines with J gene TRBJ2-7, with D possibly being TRBD1 (6 bases). CDR1 and CDR2 (germline): DFQATT, SNEGSKA (reference sequence). V shed 6 bases and J shed 2 bases, with 11 bases lying between them. This CDR3 is built from 12 residues. The CDR3 bases are TGCAGTGCCCTGGGGGCTGCCTACGAGCAGTACTTC. Its protein product is CSALGAAYEQYF.

In its sample, this clonotype was seen many times. V usage is TRBV11-2 and J usage is TRBJ1-5; tentative D call: TRBD1 (5 bases). CDR1 SGHAT and CDR2 FQNNGV come from the germline V gene. The CDR3 extends over 15 amino acids. V shed 1 base and J shed 5 bases, with 12 bases lying between them. The CDR3 region is CASSLGGGDYQPQHF. The DNA for the CDR3 is TGTGCCAGCAGCTTAGGTGGGGGGGATTATCAGCCCCAGCATTTT.

This clonotype was seen only a few times. This chain uses TRBV20-1 with TRBJ2-3; 9 bases are shared with TRBD1. In germline, CDR1 is DFQATT, CDR2 SNEGSKA (reference sequence). The length of the CDR3 is 14 residues. V lost 6 bases to trimming and J lost 2 bases; unmatched junction nucleotides: 6. In nucleotides, the CDR3 is TGCAGTGCACCTCGGACAGGGGCCACAGATACGCAGTATTTT. It is translated as CSAPRTGATDTQYF.

The chain recombines TRBV7-2 with TRBJ2-5; 8 bases match TRBD2. The CDR3 sequence is 16 residues long. Germline values: CDR1 SGHTA, CDR2 FQGNSA. The junction had 5 bases not matched to a gene; V was cut back by 1 base and J by 1 base. For the CDR3, the DNA is TGTGCCAGCAGCTTAGTCTCCGGGGGGGCCCAAGAGACCCAGTACTTC. This gives the protein CASSLVSGGAQETQYF.

The J gene is TRBJ2-1, the V gene TRBV7-8, with D tentatively TRBD2 (6 bases). CDR1 and CDR2 from the germline V gene are SGHVS and FQNEAQ. The CDR3 is made up of 14 amino acids. Trimming removed 2 bases at V and 9 bases at J, with 14 bases between. For the CDR3, the DNA is TGTGCCAGCAGCTTATTATCCGGGCGGGGTGAGCAGTTCTTC. Translated, it gives CASSLLSGRGEQFF.

This clonotype was found many times. The CDR3 is CASSILGVGHQPQHF. The CDR3 DNA reads TGTGCCAGTAGTATCTTGGGGGTCGGGCACCAGCCCCAGCATTTT. This chain uses TRBV19 with TRBJ1-5; TRBD1 is a possible D gene (5 bases). The CDR3 consists of 15 residues. The germline V and J ends were trimmed by 3 bases and 7 bases, with 16 bases remaining between them. The germline V gene has CDR1 LNHDA and CDR2 SQIVND (reference sequence).

The table lists this clonotype with a few counts. This sequence joins TRBV12-3 or TRBV12-4 and TRBJ2-1, with D possibly matching TRBD1 (5 bases). The CDR3 has 13 amino acids. V lost 6 bases, J lost 5 bases, and 11 bases lay in between. CDR3 nucleotide sequence: TGTGCCAGCAGCTGGACAATAAACAATGAGCAGTTCTTC. It yields the protein CASSWTINNEQFF.

This clonotype was detected ten times or more. J is TRBJ1-1 and V is TRBV4-3; TRBD1 is a possible D gene (6 bases). Trimming removed 1 base from V and 4 bases from J, with 13 bases in between. The V gene's germline CDR1 is LGHNA and CDR2 YSLEER. The CDR3 runs to 15 residues. The CDR3 bases are TGCGCCAGCAGCCAAGGTCACGGGGGGCGCACTGAAGCTTTCTTT. Encoded protein: CASSQGHGGRTEAFF.

Here the CDR3 DNA reads TGTGCCAGCAGTTTTAAACGGGGGCCAAATGAGCAGTTCTTC. Its translation: CASSFKRGPNEQFF. This chain links TRBV12-3 or TRBV12-4 with TRBJ2-1; D may match TRBD1 or TRBD2 (6 bases each). The CDR3 runs to 14 residues. V lost 3 bases to trimming and J lost 7 bases, with 13 bases between them.

This clonotype showed up many times. This chain uses TRBV2 with TRBJ2-3; 14 bases fit TRBD2. The trim removed 8 bases at V and 2 bases at J, leaving 3 bases unmatched. Germline V gene data show CDR1 as SNHLY and CDR2 as FYNNEI. The CDR3 consists of 15 residues. The CDR3 DNA is TGTGCCAGCTCGGGACTAGCGGGGGTCACAGATACGCAGTATTTT. Encoded protein: CASSGLAGVTDTQYF.

This clonotype was observed a few times. CDR3 amino acids: CASSSQDVEAFF. CDR3 nucleotide sequence: TGTGCCAGCAGCTCCCAGGATGTTGAAGCTTTCTTT. V usage is TRBV5-6 and J usage is TRBJ1-1, with D uncertain. The V gene's germline CDR1 is SGHDT and CDR2 YYEEEE. Trimming took off 3 bases at V and 7 bases at J, with 10 bases between the two ends. This CDR3 is 12 amino acids long.

This clonotype came up a few times. The V and J genes are TRBV18 and TRBJ2-6; no firm D call. Per the germline V gene, CDR1 is KGHSH and CDR2 is LQKENI. Trimming removed 1 base at V and 0 bases at J, with 4 bases between. The CDR3 runs 15 residues. The CDR3 region is CASSPRSSGANVLTF. For the CDR3, the DNA is TGTGCCAGCTCACCACGGAGCTCTGGGGCCAACGTCCTGACTTTC.

The rearrangement uses TRBV4-1 and TRBJ2-3; TRBD2 aligns across 10 bases. The germline CDR1 and CDR2 sequences are MGHRA and YSYEKL. The CDR3 length is 18 residues. Trimming removed 2 bases from V and 2 bases from J; junction bases left unmatched: 10. Here the CDR3 reads CASSQLDGLAGVTDTQYF. In DNA, the CDR3 is TGCGCCAGCAGCCAACTCGATGGGCTAGCGGGGGTCACAGATACGCAGTATTTT.

This clonotype was observed many times. The J gene is TRBJ1-6, the V gene TRBV12-3 or TRBV12-4; D remains unclear. The V end lost 3 bases, the J end lost 7 bases, and 7 bases lay between the germline ends. The CDR3 extends over 13 amino acids. The CDR3 loop is CASSFGQNSPLHF. The CDR3 nucleotides are TGTGCCAGCAGTTTTGGGCAAAATTCACCCCTCCACTTT.

V usage is TRBV7-9 and J usage is TRBJ2-3, with D possibly matching TRBD1 (6 bases). V gave up 4 bases and J gave up 0 bases, with 14 bases separating them. The CDR3 runs 16 residues. Germline values: CDR1 SEHNR, CDR2 FQNEAQ (reference sequence). The CDR3 DNA reads as TGTGCCAGCAGCTCGATCCCCAGGGGTAGCACAGATACGCAGTATTTT. Protein product: CASSSIPRGSTDTQYF.

In its sample, this clonotype was seen many times. This chain links TRBV12-3 or TRBV12-4 with TRBJ2-7; 11 bases match TRBD2. This CDR3 comprises 14 residues. V was clipped by 5 bases and J by 3 bases; unmatched bases: 3. This chain's CDR3 is CASSLTSGVYEQYF. CDR3 coding DNA: TGTGCCAGCAGTCTGACTAGCGGGGTCTACGAGCAGTACTTC.